This T cell receptor beta chain was obtained from a study of cytomegalovirus exposure and HLA in healthy donors. The CDR3 spans 14 residues. The ends lost 4 bases at V and 6 bases at J; junction bases unmatched: 5. Germline CDR1 MNHNY, CDR2 SVGAGI (reference sequence). PCR amplification relied on 60 Vbeta primers (plus 13 Jbeta primers). Libraries were prepared by immunoSEQ multiplex PCR; TCRdb keeps only in-frame clonotypes and omits some of them. The sample carries about 210,000 clones, 86% recorded once. The gene calls are TRBV6-6 and TRBJ1-1; 10 bases agree with TRBD1. This TCR came from a woman aged 30 to 39 in good health and CMV-seronegative. Sequencing input: PBMCs. This CDR3 reads CASSLIGTGAEAFF. For the CDR3, the DNA is TGTGCCAGCAGTTTAATCGGGACAGGGGCTGAAGCTTTCTTT.